The present TCR beta chain was sequenced within a study of blood T cell repertoires in COVID-19. The V segment lost 6 bases and the J segment 0 bases; nucleotides outside the gene matches: 9. Looked up from germline, CDR1 is MGHRA and CDR2 is YSYEKL. The CDR3 has 17 residues. Repertoires were generated with immunoSEQ multiplex PCR, while TCRdb's copy carries only in-frame clones and drops some. The data hold over 150,000 clones, with approximately 90% observed a single time. The source is a woman aged 55-75 years who had recovered from COVID-19. V gene TRBV4-1 combines with J gene TRBJ2-2; the match to TRBD2 covers 8 bases. Sequencing was performed on peripheral blood. CDR3 nucleotides: TGCGCCAGCAGTCACGGGAGGGTACGAGCGAACACCGGGGAGCTGTTTTTT. Protein: CASSHGRVRANTGELFF.